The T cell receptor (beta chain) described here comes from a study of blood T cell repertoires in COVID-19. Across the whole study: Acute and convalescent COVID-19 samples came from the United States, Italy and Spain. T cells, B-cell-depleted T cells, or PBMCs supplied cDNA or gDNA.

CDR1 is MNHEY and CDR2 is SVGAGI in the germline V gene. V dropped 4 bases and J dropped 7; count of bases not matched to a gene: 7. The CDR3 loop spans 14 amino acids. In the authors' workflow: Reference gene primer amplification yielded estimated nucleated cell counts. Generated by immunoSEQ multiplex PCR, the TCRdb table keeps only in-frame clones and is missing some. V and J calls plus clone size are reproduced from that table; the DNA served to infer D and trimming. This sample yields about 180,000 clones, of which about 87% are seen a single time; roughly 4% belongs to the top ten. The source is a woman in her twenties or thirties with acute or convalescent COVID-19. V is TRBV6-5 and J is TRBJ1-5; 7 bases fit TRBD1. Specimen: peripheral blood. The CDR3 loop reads CASSFSGTDQPQHF. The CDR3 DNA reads TGTGCCAGCAGTTTCTCCGGGACAGACCAGCCCCAGCATTTT.